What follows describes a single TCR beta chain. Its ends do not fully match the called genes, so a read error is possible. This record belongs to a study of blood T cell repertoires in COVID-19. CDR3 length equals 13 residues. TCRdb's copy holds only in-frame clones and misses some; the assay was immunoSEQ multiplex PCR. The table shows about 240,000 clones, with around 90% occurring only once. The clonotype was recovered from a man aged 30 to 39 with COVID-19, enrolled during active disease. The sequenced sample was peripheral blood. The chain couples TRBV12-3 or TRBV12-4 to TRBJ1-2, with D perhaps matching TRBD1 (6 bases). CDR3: CASSFDRTEIARF. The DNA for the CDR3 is TGTGCCAGCAGTTTCGACAGGACTGAAATAGCCCGCTTC.